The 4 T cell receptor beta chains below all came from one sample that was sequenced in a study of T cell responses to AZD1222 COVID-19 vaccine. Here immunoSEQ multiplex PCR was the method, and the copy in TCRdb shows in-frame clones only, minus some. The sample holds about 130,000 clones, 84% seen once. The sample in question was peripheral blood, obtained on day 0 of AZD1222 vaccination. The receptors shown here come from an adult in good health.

The CDR3 sequence is CASSRGRGNTIYF. In DNA, the CDR3 is TGTGCCAGCAGTAGGGGCCGCGGAAACACCATATATTTT. This chain joins TRBV14 and TRBJ1-3; weak D call: TRBD1 (5 bases). Per the germline V gene, CDR1 is SGHDN and CDR2 is FVKESK. V was clipped by 6 bases and J by 4 bases, with 10 bases between them. CDR3 size: 13 residues. Drawing the rest from reference TRBV14 and TRBJ1-3, the complete variable domain is EAGVTQFPSHSVIEKGQTVTLRCDPISGHDNLYWYRRVMGKEIKFLLHFVKESKQDESGMPNNRFLAERTGGTYSTLKVQPAELEDSGVYFCASSRGRGNTIYFGEGSWLTVV.

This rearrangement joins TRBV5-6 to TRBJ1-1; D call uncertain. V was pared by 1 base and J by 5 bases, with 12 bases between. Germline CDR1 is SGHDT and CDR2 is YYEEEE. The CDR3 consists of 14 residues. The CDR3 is CASSLNLGTTEAFF. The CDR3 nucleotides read TGTGCCAGCAGCTTGAATCTTGGAACAACTGAAGCTTTCTTT.

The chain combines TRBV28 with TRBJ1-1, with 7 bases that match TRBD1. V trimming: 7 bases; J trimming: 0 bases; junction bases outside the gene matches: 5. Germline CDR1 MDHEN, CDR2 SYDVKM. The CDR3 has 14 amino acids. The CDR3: CASTNRGLNTEAFF. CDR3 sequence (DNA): TGTGCCAGCACCAACAGGGGCCTGAACACTGAAGCTTTCTTT.

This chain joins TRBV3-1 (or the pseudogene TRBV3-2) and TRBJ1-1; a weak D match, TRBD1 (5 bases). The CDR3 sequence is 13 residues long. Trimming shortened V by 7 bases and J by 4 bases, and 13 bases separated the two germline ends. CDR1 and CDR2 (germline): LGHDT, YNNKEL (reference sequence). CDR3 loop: CASNQGEGTEAFF. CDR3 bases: TGTGCCAGCAACCAGGGAGAGGGCACTGAAGCTTTCTTT.